This T cell receptor (beta chain) was retrieved from a study of blood T cell repertoires in COVID-19. As for the study in general: Researchers got acute and convalescent COVID-19 samples from the United States, Italy and Spain.

Germline V gene lookup returns CDR1 SEHNR and CDR2 FQNEAQ (reference sequence). The CDR3 length is 11 residues. With 4 bases removed from V and 3 bases from J, the gap between germline ends came to 3 bases. Authors' data handling: Reference gene primer amplification in the assay estimated nucleated cell counts. This table comes from immunoSEQ multiplex PCR, and its TCRdb copy is limited to in-frame clones, with some not included. V, J and clone size were drawn from that table, and D and trimming were deduced from the DNA. Of about 300,000 clones detected, around 90% appear once; the ten largest clones hold just under 9.5%.

The sample was peripheral blood. This clonotype was sampled from a young man with active or convalescent COVID-19. The V gene is TRBV7-9, the J gene TRBJ2-5; no clear D gene. The CDR3 nucleotides are TGTGCCAGCAGCTCCGAAGAGACCCAGTACTTC. Its translation: CASSSEETQYF.